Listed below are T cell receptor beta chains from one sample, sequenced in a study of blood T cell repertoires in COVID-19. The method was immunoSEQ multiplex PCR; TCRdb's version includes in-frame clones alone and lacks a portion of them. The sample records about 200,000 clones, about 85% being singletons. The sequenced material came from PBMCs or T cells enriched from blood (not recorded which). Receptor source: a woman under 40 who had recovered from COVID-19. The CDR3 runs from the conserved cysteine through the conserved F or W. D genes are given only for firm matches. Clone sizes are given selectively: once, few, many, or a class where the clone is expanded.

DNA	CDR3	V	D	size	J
TGTGCCAGCAGCCAACTGACAGGGGGCGCCTATGGCTACACCTTC	CASSQLTGGAYGYTF	TRBV14	TRBD1	NA	TRBJ1-2
TGTGCCAGCAGCCTAGATTTACATGGCTCTGGAAACACCATATATTTT	CASSLDLHGSGNTIYF	TRBV7-6	NA	NA	TRBJ1-3
TGTGCCAGCAGCACAGACAGGGGACCAAACACTGAAGCTTTCTTT	CASSTDRGPNTEAFF	TRBV5-6	TRBD1	NA	TRBJ1-1
TGTGCCAGCACCCGTTCGAGGGCGCAAGATACGCAGTATTTT	CASTRSRAQDTQYF	TRBV28	NA	NA	TRBJ2-3
TGTGCCAGCAGCTTGGGGCAGGGGGTCTACGAGCAGTACTTC	CASSLGQGVYEQYF	TRBV7-9	TRBD1	NA	TRBJ2-7
TGTGCCAGCAGCTCTTATAGCGGGAGGGCAGATACGCAGTATTTT	CASSSYSGRADTQYF	TRBV7-8	TRBD2	NA	TRBJ2-3
TGTGCCAGCAGCTCAGGGGGCAGGTACGAGCAGTACTTC	CASSSGGRYEQYF	TRBV7-9	TRBD1	NA	TRBJ2-7
TGTGCCACCGAGAGCCCCCGGTCGGATGAAAAACTGTTTTTT	CATESPRSDEKLFF	TRBV19	NA	NA	TRBJ1-4
TGTGCCTGGAGTGTCGACCTAGATCAGCCCCAGCATTTT	CAWSVDLDQPQHF	TRBV30	NA	NA	TRBJ1-5
TGTGCCAGCTCACCAACCGATCACAGGCTGGGAGGGAATGAGCAGTTCTTC	CASSPTDHRLGGNEQFF	TRBV18	TRBD2	NA	TRBJ2-1
TGTGCCTGGAGTATCTGGACAGAGATGAACACTGAAGCTTTCTTT	CAWSIWTEMNTEAFF	TRBV30	NA	NA	TRBJ1-1
TGTGCCACCAGCACTAGGCCCAGCTACAATGAGCAGTTCTTC	CATSTRPSYNEQFF	TRBV15	NA	NA	TRBJ2-1
TGCGCCAGCAGCTCCCATCCGGACAGGGGAGGTGAAAAACTGTTTTTT	CASSSHPDRGGEKLFF	TRBV5-1	TRBD1	NA	TRBJ1-4
TGTGCCAGCAGCTTAGAGCGTAGTATCTATGGCTACACCTTC	CASSLERSIYGYTF	TRBV11-2	NA	once	TRBJ1-2
TGTGCCAGTAGTATCCCCGGACAGGTTGACACAGATACGCAGTATTTT	CASSIPGQVDTDTQYF	TRBV19	TRBD1	NA	TRBJ2-3
TGTGCCAGCAGTCGGGTTGATGGCTACACCTTC	CASSRVDGYTF	TRBV2	NA	many	TRBJ1-2
TGTGCCAGCAGCCCGCGGACAGGGTTTATGGATACGCAGTATTTT	CASSPRTGFMDTQYF	TRBV7-2	TRBD1	NA	TRBJ2-3
TGTGCCAGTAGTGCCCCCCAAGGACAGAGCTCCTACAATGAGCAGTTCTTC	CASSAPQGQSSYNEQFF	TRBV19	NA	NA	TRBJ2-1
TGTGCCAGTAGTGTCCGGGATTTAGGCTACACCTTC	CASSVRDLGYTF	TRBV19	NA	NA	TRBJ1-2
TGCGCCAGCAGCCAAGTAGTAACGGAGTACGAGCAGTACTTC	CASSQVVTEYEQYF	TRBV4-3	NA	NA	TRBJ2-7
TGTGCCAGCAGAGAACCGGGACAGGGAAAAACCTACGAGCAGTACTTC	CASREPGQGKTYEQYF	TRBV2	TRBD1	NA	TRBJ2-7
TGTGCCAGCAGCCCCGGACAGTTCTCTGGAAACACCATATATTTT	CASSPGQFSGNTIYF	TRBV9	NA	once	TRBJ1-3
TGTGCCAGCAGCCCCACAGAAAACTATGGCTACACCTTC	CASSPTENYGYTF	TRBV7-9	NA	NA	TRBJ1-2
TGTGCTAGTGGTTTGGTAACCCAATCAGGAGGAGAGACCCAGTACTTC	CASGLVTQSGGETQYF	TRBV12-5	NA	NA	TRBJ2-5
TGTGCCAGCAGCTTGCAAGGGGTTAATCAGCCCCAGCATTTT	CASSLQGVNQPQHF	TRBV7-2	NA	NA	TRBJ1-5
TGTGCCAGCAGCTTAGGGGGAGGGGTGAGCACAGATACGCAGTATTTT	CASSLGGGVSTDTQYF	TRBV11-3	TRBD2	NA	TRBJ2-3
TGCGCCAGCAGCCAAGACCCAGGGCCGAGTGGAAAACTGTTTTTT	CASSQDPGPSGKLFF	TRBV4-3	NA	NA	TRBJ1-4
TGCAGCGTTGAGTCGATTCGGGGGAACTATGGCTACACCTTC	CSVESIRGNYGYTF	TRBV29-1	NA	NA	TRBJ1-2
TGTGCCAGCAGCTTAGGTTATAGCGGTTATCGGGACAATGAGCAGTTCTTC	CASSLGYSGYRDNEQFF	TRBV7-2	NA	NA	TRBJ2-1
TGTGCCAGCAGCGTGTCCCGGTCGACAGGGGGCGCATCAGGGGCCAACGTCCTGACTTTC	CASSVSRSTGGASGANVLTF	TRBV9	TRBD1	once	TRBJ2-6
TGTGCCAGCAGCCAAGGCCAGCGGGGGGGCACTGAAGCTTTCTTT	CASSQGQRGGTEAFF	TRBV14	NA	NA	TRBJ1-1
TGTGCCAGCAGTCGCGTGACAGGTTTTAGGGCAACTAATGAAAAACTGTTTTTT	CASSRVTGFRATNEKLFF	TRBV27	NA	NA	TRBJ1-4
TGTGCCACCAACCCCCTCCTAGCGGGCGGGGAGCTGTTTTTT	CATNPLLAGGELFF	TRBV19	TRBD2	NA	TRBJ2-2
TGTGCCACCAGCGGCTCATTTTTAGGGGGCAATTCACCCCTCCACTTT	CATSGSFLGGNSPLHF	TRBV15	TRBD1	NA	TRBJ1-6
TGTGCCAGCAGTTCAGCTAGCCACCGCGAGCAGTACTTC	CASSSASHREQYF	TRBV6-5	NA	NA	TRBJ2-7
TGCGCCAGCAGCCAACCCCTGGGGCAGGGGGTCACTGAAGCTTTCTTT	CASSQPLGQGVTEAFF	TRBV4-1	TRBD1	NA	TRBJ1-1
TGTGCCAGCAGCTTGGGACTAGCGGGGGGGCAAGATACGCAGTATTTT	CASSLGLAGGQDTQYF	TRBV5-5	TRBD2	NA	TRBJ2-3
TGTGCCAGCAGCCAAGACCCGAGCTCCTACGAGCAGTACTTC	CASSQDPSSYEQYF	TRBV3-1/TRBV3-2	NA	NA	TRBJ2-7
TGTGCCAGCTCACCACGGACCGGGACAGGGAACGCTGAAGCTTTCTTT	CASSPRTGTGNAEAFF	TRBV18	TRBD1	NA	TRBJ1-1
TGTGCCTGGAGTAAGGATCGTCGGGTATCACCCCTCCACTTT	CAWSKDRRVSPLHF	TRBV30	NA	NA	TRBJ1-6
TGTGCCAGTAGTAACCCGGGACAGTCCTACGAGCAGTACTTC	CASSNPGQSYEQYF	TRBV19	TRBD1	NA	TRBJ2-7
TGTGCCAGCAGGAGGCGGACAGGGGACGAAAAACTGTTTTTT	CASRRRTGDEKLFF	TRBV2	TRBD1	NA	TRBJ1-4
TGTGCCAGCAGCTTATCATACACTGAAGCTTTCTTT	CASSLSYTEAFF	TRBV5-5	NA	NA	TRBJ1-1
TGTGCCAGCAGCTTAGAGGCAGGGCCGACTGAAGCTTTCTTT	CASSLEAGPTEAFF	TRBV7-3	NA	NA	TRBJ1-1
TGTGCCACCAGTGCCCGGCGTCCGGGGACAGGGCTGGCTGAAGCTTTCTTT	CATSARRPGTGLAEAFF	TRBV24-1	TRBD1	NA	TRBJ1-1